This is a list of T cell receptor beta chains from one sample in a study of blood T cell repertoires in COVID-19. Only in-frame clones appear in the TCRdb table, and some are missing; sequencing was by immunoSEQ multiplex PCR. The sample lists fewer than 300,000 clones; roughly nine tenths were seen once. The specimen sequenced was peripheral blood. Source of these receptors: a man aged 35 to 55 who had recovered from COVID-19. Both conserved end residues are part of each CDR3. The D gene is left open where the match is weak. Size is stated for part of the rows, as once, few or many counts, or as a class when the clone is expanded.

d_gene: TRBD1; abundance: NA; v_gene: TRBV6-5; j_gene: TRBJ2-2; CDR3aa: CASSYSSGGNTGELFF; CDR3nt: TGTGCCAGCAGTTACTCGTCAGGGGGGAACACCGGGGAGCTGTTTTTT
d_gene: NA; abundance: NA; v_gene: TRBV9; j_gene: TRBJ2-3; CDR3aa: CASSPSGGTDTQYF; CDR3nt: TGTGCCAGCAGCCCGAGTGGAGGCACAGATACGCAGTATTTT
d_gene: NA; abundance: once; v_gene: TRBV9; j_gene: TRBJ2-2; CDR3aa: CASSVGGGASTGELFF; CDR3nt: TGTGCCAGCAGCGTAGGTGGGGGCGCCAGCACCGGGGAGCTGTTTTTT
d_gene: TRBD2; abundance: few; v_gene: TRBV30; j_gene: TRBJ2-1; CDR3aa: CAGKLAGDRNEQFF; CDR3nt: TGTGCCGGAAAACTAGCGGGAGATCGTAATGAGCAGTTCTTC
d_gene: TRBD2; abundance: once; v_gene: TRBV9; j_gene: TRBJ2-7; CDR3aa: CASSVGLAGSYEQYF; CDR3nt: TGTGCCAGCAGCGTAGGGCTAGCGGGAAGCTACGAGCAGTACTTC
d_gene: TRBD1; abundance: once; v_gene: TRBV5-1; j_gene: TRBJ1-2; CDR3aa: CASSTSGTATTF; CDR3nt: TGCGCCAGCAGCACCTCCGGGACAGCCACCACCTTC
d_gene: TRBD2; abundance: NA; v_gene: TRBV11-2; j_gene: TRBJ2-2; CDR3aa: CASSLRGGLYTGELFF; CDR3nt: TGTGCCAGCAGCCTACGGGGGGGGCTGTACACCGGGGAGCTGTTTTTT
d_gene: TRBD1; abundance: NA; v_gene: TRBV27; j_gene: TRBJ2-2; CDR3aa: CASSFRTGGGSTGELFF; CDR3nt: TGTGCCAGCAGTTTCCGTACAGGGGGTGGGAGCACCGGGGAGCTGTTTTTT
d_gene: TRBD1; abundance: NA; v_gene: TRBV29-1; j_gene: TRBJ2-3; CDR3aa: CSVARGPADTQYF; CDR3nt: TGCAGCGTTGCCAGGGGGCCGGCAGATACGCAGTATTTT
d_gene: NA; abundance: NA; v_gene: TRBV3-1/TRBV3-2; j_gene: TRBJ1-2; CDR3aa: CASSLSPLSYGYTF; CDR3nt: TGTGCCAGCAGCCTGAGCCCCTTGTCCTATGGCTACACCTTC
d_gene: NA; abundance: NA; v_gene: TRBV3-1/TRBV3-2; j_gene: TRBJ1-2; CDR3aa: CASSQNPQGYYGYTF; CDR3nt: TGTGCCAGCAGCCAAAATCCTCAGGGGTACTATGGCTACACCTTC
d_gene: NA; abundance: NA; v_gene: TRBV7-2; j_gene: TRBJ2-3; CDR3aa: CASSLRSASGTDTQYF; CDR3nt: TGTGCCAGCAGCTTACGCAGCGCATCGGGCACAGATACGCAGTATTTT
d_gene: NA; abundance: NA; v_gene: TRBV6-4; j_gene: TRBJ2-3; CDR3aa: CASSESTSSTDTQYF; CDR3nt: TGTGCCAGCAGTGAGAGTACTTCTAGCACAGATACGCAGTATTTT
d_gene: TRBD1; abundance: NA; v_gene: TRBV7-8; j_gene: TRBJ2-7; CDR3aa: CASSLGQGLSYEQYF; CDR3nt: TGTGCCAGCAGCCTGGGACAGGGCCTCTCCTACGAGCAGTACTTC
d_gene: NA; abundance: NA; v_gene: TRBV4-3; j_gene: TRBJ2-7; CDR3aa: CASSQDFSSYEQYF; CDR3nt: TGCGCCAGCAGCCAAGACTTCAGCTCCTACGAGCAGTACTTC
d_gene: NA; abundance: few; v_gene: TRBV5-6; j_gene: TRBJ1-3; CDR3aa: CASSLRKVRGNTIYF; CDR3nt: TGTGCCAGCAGCTTGAGGAAGGTCAGGGGAAACACCATATATTTT
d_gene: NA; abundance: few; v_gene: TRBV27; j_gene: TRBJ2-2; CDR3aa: CAVSQGGELFF; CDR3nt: TGTGCCGTTTCCCAGGGCGGGGAGCTGTTTTTT
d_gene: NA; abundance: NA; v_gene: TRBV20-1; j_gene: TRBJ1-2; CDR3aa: CSGGGSGYTF; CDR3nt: TGCAGCGGGGGGGGAAGTGGCTACACCTTC
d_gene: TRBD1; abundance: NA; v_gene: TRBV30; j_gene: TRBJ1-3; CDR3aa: CAWSRGTGGQGNTIYF; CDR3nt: TGTGCCTGGAGTCGGGGGACAGGGGGCCAGGGAAACACCATATATTTT
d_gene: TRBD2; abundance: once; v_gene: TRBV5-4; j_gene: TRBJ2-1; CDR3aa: CASSRFGGAWNEQFF; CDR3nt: TGTGCCAGCAGCCGTTTCGGGGGGGCCTGGAATGAGCAGTTCTTC
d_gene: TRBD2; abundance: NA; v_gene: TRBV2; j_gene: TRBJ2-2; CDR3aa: CASMGGERELFF; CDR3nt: TGTGCCAGCATGGGGGGGGAGCGGGAGCTGTTTTTT
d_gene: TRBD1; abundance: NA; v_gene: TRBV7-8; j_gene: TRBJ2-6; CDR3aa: CASSFPPWTGVKGANVLTF; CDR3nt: TGTGCCAGCAGCTTCCCCCCTTGGACAGGGGTGAAAGGGGCCAACGTCCTGACTTTC
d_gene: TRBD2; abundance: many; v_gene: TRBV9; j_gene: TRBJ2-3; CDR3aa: CASSSRRTSGSADTQYF; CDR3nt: TGTGCCAGCAGCTCCAGACGGACTAGCGGGAGTGCAGATACGCAGTATTTT
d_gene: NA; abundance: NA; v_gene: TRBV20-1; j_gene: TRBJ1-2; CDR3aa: CSASQPGDGYTF; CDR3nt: TGCAGTGCTAGTCAACCTGGAGATGGCTACACCTTC
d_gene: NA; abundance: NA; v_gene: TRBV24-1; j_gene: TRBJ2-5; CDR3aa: CATSDLLGTQYF; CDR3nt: TGTGCCACCAGTGATTTGCTCGGGACCCAGTACTTC
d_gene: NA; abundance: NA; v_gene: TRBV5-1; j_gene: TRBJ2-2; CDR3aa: CASSLAQGGELFF; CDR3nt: TGCGCCAGCAGCTTGGCCCAGGGCGGGGAGCTGTTTTTT
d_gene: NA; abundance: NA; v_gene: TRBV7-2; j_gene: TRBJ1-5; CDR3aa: CASGSGNNQPQHF; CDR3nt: TGTGCCAGCGGGTCAGGTAACAATCAGCCCCAGCATTTT
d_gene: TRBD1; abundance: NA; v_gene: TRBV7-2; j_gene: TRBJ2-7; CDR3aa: CASSFLWTGVEQYF; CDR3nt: TGTGCCAGCAGCTTCCTTTGGACAGGGGTCGAGCAGTACTTC
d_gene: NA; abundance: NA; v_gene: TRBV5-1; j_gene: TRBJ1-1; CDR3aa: CASSPGVNTEAFF; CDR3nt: TGCGCCAGCAGCCCCGGGGTGAACACTGAAGCTTTCTTT
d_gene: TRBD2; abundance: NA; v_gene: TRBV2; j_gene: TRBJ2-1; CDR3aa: CASTGLAGGSSYNEQFF; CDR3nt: TGTGCCAGCACCGGACTAGCGGGGGGTAGCTCCTACAATGAGCAGTTCTTC
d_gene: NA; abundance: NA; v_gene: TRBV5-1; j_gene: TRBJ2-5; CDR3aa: CASSLFGFGGGLDQYF; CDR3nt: TGCGCCAGCAGCTTGTTCGGGTTCGGCGGCGGTTTAGACCAGTACTTC
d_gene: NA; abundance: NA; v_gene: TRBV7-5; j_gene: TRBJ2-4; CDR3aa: CARSSLGALAKNIQYF; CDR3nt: TGTGCCAGAAGCTCCCTGGGGGCCCTAGCCAAAAACATTCAGTACTTC
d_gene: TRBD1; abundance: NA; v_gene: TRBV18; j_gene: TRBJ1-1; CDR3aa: CASSPLTGDTEAFF; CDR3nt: TGTGCCAGCTCACCTCTGACAGGGGACACTGAAGCTTTCTTT
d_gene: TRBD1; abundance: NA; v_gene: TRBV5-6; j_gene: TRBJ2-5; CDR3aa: CASSSGTGVIQETQYF; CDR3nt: TGTGCCAGCAGCTCGGGGACAGGCGTTATCCAAGAGACCCAGTACTTC
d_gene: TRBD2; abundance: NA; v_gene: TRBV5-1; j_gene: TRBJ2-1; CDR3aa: CASSSGTSGGPGRWQFF; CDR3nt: TGCGCCAGCAGTTCCGGGACTAGCGGGGGGCCCGGTCGGTGGCAGTTCTTC
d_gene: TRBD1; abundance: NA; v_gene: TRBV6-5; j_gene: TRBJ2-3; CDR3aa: CASFGQGTDTQYF; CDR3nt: TGTGCCAGCTTTGGACAGGGGACAGATACGCAGTATTTT
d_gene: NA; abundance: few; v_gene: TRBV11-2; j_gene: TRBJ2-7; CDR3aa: CASSLTTGLEQYF; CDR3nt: TGTGCCAGCAGCTTAACCACGGGATTGGAGCAGTACTTC
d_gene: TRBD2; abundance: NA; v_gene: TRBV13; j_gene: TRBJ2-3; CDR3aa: CASSLGWASGVFASRTDTQYF; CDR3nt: TGTGCCAGCAGCTTAGGGTGGGCTAGCGGGGTTTTCGCCTCCCGCACAGATACGCAGTATTTT
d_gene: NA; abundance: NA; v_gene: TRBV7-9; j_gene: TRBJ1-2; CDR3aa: CASSLAAGYGYTF; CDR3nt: TGTGCCAGCAGCTTAGCGGCAGGGTATGGCTACACCTTC
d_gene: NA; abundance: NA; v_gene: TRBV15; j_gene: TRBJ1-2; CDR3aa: CATRRGYGYTF; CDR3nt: TGTGCCACCAGACGGGGCTATGGCTACACCTTC
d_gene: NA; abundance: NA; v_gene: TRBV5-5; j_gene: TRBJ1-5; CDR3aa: CASSLWGQGANQPQHF; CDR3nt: TGTGCCAGCAGCTTGTGGGGCCAGGGTGCCAATCAGCCCCAGCATTTT
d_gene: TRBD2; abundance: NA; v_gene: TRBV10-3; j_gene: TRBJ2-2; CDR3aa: CAIRSGLAGGPSTGELFF; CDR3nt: TGTGCCATCAGGTCGGGACTAGCGGGAGGGCCATCCACCGGGGAGCTGTTTTTT
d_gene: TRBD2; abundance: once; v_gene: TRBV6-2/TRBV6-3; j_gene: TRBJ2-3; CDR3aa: CASSSTGGSTDTQYF; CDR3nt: TGTGCCAGCAGTTCCACGGGGGGTAGCACAGATACGCAGTATTTT
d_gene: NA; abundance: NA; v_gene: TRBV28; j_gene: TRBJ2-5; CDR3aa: CASSLRSHQGQGFRETQYF; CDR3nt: TGTGCCAGCAGTTTAAGGTCCCATCAGGGGCAGGGGTTTCGAGAGACCCAGTACTTC
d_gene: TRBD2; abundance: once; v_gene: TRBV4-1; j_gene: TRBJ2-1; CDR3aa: CASSQDPQLPGTRYREQFF; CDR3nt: TGCGCCAGCAGCCAAGATCCACAACTTCCCGGGACTAGATACAGGGAGCAGTTCTTC
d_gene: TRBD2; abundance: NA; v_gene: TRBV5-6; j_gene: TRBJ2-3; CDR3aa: CASSLRLAGPRGGTDTQYF; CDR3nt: TGTGCCAGCAGCTTACGGCTAGCGGGACCCCGAGGGGGCACAGATACGCAGTATTTT
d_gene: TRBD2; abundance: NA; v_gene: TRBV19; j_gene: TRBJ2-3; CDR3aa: CASSTTPLALERYF; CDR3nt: TGTGCCAGTAGTACCACTCCACTAGCGCTTGAACGGTATTTT
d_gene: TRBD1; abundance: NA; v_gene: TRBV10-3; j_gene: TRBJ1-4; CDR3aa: CAIRPGQGREKLFF; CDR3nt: TGTGCCATCAGGCCGGGACAGGGGAGAGAAAAACTGTTTTTT
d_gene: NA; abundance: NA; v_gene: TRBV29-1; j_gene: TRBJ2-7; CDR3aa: CSVESRDIDSYEQYF; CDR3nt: TGCAGCGTTGAGTCTCGGGACATCGATTCCTACGAGCAGTACTTC
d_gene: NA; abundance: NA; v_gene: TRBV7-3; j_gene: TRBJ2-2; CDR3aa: CASSRQLTGELFF; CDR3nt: TGTGCCAGCAGCCGACAACTGACCGGGGAGCTGTTTTTT
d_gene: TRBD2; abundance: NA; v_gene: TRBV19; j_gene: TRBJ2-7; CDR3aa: CASSRGLAGISYEQYF; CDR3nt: TGTGCCAGTAGTAGGGGACTAGCGGGGATTTCCTACGAGCAGTACTTC
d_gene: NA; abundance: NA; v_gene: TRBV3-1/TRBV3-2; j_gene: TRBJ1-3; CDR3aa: CASTGLSGNTIYF; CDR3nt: TGTGCCAGCACAGGCCTCTCTGGAAACACCATATATTTT
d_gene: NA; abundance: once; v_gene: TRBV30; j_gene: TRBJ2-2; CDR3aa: CAWTSSTGELFF; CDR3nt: TGTGCCTGGACGTCCAGCACCGGGGAGCTGTTTTTT
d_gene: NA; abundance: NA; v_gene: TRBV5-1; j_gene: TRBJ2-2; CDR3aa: CASSRWASLGGELFF; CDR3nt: TGCGCCAGCAGCAGATGGGCCTCTCTGGGCGGGGAGCTGTTTTTT
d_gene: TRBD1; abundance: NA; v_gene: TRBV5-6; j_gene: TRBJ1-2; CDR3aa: CATGTLWGQVSMGYTF; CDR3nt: TGTGCGACAGGGACCCTTTGGGGACAGGTGTCTATGGGGTACACCTTC